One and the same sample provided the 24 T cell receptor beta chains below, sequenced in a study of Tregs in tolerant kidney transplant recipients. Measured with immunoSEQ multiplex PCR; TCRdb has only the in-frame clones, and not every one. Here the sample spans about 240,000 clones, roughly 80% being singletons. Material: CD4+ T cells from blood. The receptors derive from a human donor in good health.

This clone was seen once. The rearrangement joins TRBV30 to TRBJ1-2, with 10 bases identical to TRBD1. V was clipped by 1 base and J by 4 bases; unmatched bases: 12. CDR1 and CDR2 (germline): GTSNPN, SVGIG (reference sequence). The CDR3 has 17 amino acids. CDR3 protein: CAWSGPGQGDSGYGYTF. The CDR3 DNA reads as TGTGCCTGGAGTGGGCCAGGACAGGGGGATAGTGGCTATGGCTACACCTTC. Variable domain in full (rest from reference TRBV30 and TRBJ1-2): SQTIHQWPATLVQPVGSPLSLECTVEGTSNPNLYWYRQAAGRGLQLLFYSVGIGQISSEVPQNLSASRPQDRQFILSSKKLLLSDSGFYLCAWSGPGQGDSGYGYTFGSGTRLTVV.

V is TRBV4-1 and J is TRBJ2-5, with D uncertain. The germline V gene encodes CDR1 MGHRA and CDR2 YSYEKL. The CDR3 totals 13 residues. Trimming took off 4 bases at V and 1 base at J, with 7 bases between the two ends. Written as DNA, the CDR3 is TGCGCCAGCAGCCCTGGGTCCCAAGAGACCCAGTACTTC. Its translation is CASSPGSQETQYF.

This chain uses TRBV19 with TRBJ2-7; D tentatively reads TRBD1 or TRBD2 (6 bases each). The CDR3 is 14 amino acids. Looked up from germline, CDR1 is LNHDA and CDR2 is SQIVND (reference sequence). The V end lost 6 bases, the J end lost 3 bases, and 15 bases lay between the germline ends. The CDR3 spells CASSRGGSSYEQYF. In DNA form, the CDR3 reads TGTGCCAGTAGCCGAGGGGGGTCCAGCTACGAGCAGTACTTC.

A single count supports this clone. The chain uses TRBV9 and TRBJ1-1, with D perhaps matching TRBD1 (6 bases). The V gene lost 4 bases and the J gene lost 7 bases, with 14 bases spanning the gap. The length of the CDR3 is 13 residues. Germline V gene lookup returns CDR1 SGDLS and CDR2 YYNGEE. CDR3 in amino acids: CASSPNTGIEAFF. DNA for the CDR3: TGTGCCAGCAGCCCCAACACAGGGATTGAAGCTTTCTTT.

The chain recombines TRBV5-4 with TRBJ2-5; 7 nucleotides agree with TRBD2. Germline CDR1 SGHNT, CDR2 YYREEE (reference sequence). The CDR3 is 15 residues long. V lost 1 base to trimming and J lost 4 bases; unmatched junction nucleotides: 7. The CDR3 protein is CASSLQYGRRETQYF. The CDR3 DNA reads TGTGCCAGCAGCTTGCAATACGGGAGGCGAGAGACCCAGTACTTC.

CDR3 bases: TGCGCCAGCAGTTTTGGAGGGGGCTATGGTGAAGCTTTCTTT. Amino acid sequence: CASSFGGGYGEAFF. This rearrangement joins TRBV10-1 to TRBJ1-1; TRBD1 aligns across 7 bases. The germline V gene has CDR1 WNHNN and CDR2 SYGVQD (reference sequence). The length of the CDR3 is 14 residues. J gave up 7 bases and V 5 bases, and 10 bases lay outside the gene matches.

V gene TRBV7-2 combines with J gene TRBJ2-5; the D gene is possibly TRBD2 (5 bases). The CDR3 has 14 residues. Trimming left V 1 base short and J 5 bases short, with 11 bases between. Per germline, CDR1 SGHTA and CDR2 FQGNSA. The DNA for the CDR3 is TGTGCCAGCAGCTTAGGGGCGGGTTTGGAGACCCAGTACTTC. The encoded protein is CASSLGAGLETQYF.

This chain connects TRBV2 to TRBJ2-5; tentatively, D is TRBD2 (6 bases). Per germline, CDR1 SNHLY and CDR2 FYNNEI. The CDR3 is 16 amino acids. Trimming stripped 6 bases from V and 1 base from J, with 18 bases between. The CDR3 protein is CASRHGNGGGQETQYF. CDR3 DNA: TGTGCCAGCAGGCACGGGAACGGGGGAGGCCAAGAGACCCAGTACTTC. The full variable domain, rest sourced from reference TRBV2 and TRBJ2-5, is EPEVTQTPSHQVTQMGQEVILRCVPISNHLYFYWYRQILGQKVEFLVSFYNNEISEKSEIFDDQFSVERPDGSNFTLKIRSTKLEDSAMYFCASRHGNGGGQETQYFGPGTRLLVL.

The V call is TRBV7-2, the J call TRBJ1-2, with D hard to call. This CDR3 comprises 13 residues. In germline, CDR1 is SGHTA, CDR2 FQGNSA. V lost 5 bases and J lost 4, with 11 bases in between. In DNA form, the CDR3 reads TGTGCCAGCAGCCCCCAGGCAGCCTATGGCTACACCTTC. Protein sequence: CASSPQAAYGYTF.

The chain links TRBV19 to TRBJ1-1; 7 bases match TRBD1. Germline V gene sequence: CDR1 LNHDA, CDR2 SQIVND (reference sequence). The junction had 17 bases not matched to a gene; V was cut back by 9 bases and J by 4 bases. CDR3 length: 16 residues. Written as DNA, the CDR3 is TGTGCCAGCTACGATCGAGGGGGCAGGGGGAGCACTGAAGCTTTCTTT. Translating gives CASYDRGGRGSTEAFF. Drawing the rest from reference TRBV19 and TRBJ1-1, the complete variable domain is DGGITQSPKYLFRKEGQNVTLSCEQNLNHDAMYWYRQDPGQGLRLIYYSQIVNDFQKGDIAEGYSVSREKKESFPLTVTSAQKNPTAFYLCASYDRGGRGSTEAFFGQGTRLTVV.

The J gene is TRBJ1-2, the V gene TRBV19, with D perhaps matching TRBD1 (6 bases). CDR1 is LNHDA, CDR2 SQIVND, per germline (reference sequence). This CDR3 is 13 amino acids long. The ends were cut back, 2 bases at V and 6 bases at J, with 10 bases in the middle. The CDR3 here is CASSIKQGDGYTF. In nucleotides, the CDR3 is TGTGCCAGTAGTATAAAACAGGGAGATGGCTACACCTTC.

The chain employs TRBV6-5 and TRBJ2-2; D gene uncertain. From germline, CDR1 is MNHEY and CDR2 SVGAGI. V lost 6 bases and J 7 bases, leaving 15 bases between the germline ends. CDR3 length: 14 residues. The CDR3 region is CASSRQGFGGELFF. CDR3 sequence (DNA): TGTGCCAGCAGCCGACAAGGGTTTGGCGGGGAGCTGTTTTTT.

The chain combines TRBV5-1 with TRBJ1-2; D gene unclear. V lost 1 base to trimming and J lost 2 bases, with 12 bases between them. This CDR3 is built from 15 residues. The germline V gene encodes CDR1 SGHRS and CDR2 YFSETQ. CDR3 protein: CASSLSQELNYGYTF. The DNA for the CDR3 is TGCGCCAGCAGCTTGAGTCAGGAGCTCAACTATGGCTACACCTTC.

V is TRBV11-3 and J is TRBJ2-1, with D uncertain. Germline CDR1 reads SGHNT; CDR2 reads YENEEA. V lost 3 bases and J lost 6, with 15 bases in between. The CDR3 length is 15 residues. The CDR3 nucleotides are TGTGCCAGCAGCTTGGGAAGCCTTACCTCCAATGAGCAGTTCTTC. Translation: CASSLGSLTSNEQFF.

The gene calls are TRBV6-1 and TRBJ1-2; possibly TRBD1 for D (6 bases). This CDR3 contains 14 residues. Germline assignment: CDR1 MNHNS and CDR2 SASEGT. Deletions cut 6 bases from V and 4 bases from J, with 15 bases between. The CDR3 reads CASRLTGAGYGYTF. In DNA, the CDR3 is TGTGCCAGCAGGCTGACGGGGGCCGGCTATGGCTACACCTTC.

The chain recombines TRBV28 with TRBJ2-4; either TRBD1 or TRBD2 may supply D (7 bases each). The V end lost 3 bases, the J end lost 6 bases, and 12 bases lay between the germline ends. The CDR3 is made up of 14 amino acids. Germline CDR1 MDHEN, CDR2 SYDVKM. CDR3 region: CASSLAGGGNIQYF. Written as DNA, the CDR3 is TGTGCCAGCAGTTTGGCAGGGGGGGGAAACATTCAGTACTTC. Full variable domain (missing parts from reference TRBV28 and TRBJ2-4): DVKVTQSSRYLVKRTGEKVFLECVQDMDHENMFWYRQDPGLGLRLIYFSYDVKMKEKGDIPEGYSVSREKKERFSLILESASTNQTSMYLCASSLAGGGNIQYFGAGTRLSVL.

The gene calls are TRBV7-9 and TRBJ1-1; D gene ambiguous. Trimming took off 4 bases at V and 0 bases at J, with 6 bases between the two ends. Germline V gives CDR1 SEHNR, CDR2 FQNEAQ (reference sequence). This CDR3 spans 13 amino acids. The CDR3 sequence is CASSSTLNTEAFF. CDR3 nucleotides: TGTGCCAGCAGCTCGACATTGAACACTGAAGCTTTCTTT.

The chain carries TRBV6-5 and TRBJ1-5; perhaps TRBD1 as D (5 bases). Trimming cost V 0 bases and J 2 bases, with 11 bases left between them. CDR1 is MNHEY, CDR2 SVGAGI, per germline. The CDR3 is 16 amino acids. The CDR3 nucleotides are TGTGCCAGCAGTTACTCGATGGGGGGGGGCAATCAGCCCCAGCATTTT. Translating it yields CASSYSMGGGNQPQHF.

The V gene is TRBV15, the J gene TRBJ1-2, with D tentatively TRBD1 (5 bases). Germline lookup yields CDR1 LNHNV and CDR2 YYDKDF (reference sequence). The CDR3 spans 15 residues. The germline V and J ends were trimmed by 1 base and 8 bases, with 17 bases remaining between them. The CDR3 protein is CATSRGRDFTVGYTF. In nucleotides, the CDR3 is TGTGCCACCAGCAGAGGACGGGACTTTACCGTGGGCTACACCTTC.

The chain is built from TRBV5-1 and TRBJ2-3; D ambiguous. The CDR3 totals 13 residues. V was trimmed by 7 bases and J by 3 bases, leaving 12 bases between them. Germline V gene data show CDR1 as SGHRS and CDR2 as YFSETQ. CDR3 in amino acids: CASGYSPTDTQYF. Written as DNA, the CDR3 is TGCGCCAGCGGTTATTCCCCAACAGATACGCAGTATTTT.

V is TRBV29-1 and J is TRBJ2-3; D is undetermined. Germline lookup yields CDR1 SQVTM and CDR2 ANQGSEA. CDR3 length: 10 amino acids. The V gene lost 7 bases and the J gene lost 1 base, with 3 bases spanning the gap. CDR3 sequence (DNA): TGCAGCGAAGGCACAGATACGCAGTATTTT. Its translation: CSEGTDTQYF.

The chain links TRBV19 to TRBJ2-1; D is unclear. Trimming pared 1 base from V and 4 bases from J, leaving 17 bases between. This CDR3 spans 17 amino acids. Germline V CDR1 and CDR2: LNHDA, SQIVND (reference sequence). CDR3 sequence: CASSIGAGPTSYNEQFF. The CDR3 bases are TGTGCCAGTAGTATAGGAGCAGGCCCTACTTCTTACAATGAGCAGTTCTTC.

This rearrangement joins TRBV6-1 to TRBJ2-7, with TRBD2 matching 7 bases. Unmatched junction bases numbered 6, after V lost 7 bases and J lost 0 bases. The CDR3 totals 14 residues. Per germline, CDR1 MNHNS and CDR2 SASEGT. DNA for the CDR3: TGTGCCAGCACCCCCGGGGGGACCTCCTACGAGCAGTACTTC. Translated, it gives CASTPGGTSYEQYF.

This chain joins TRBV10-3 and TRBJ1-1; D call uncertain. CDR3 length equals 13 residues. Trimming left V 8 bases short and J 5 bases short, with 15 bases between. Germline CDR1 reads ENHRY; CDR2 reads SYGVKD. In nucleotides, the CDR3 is TGTGCCATCCGCCAGGAGGAGGAGACTGAAGCTTTCTTT. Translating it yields CAIRQEEETEAFF.